This entry concerns a single T cell receptor (beta chain). Its antigen is as yet unknown. The sample belongs to a study of T cells in narcolepsy. As for the study in general: Donors had narcolepsy type 1 or type 2, or were healthy controls. The study, taken as a whole, reports: HCRT-specific and TRIB2-specific autoreactive clonotypes appeared among same-patient CSF and blood CD4+ clonotypes. In some patient and control memory CD4+ samples, autoreactive clones were absent. Healthy controls reportedly lacked the autoreactive clonotypes serially found in patients' blood.

The assay was immunoSEQ multiplex PCR, and TCRdb's table has in-frame clones only and misses some. In the table there are about 21,000 clones, about 91% of which are singletons. The sequenced sample was CD45RA- memory CD4+ T cells from PBMCs. This clonotype was sampled from a human donor with narcolepsy.

CDR3 sequence (DNA): TGTGCCAGCAGTTCAAACGACAGGGGGCCAGAGACCCAGTACTTC. Residues: CASSSNDRGPETQYF. The chain couples TRBV6-5 to TRBJ2-5; 10 bases are shared with TRBD1. Losses at the gene ends were 4 bases for V and 4 bases for J; bases not matched to a gene: 6. In germline, CDR1 is MNHEY, CDR2 SVGAGI. The CDR3 has 15 residues.